Below are 9 T cell receptor beta chains sequenced from a single sample in a study of cytomegalovirus exposure and HLA in healthy donors. Primers included in the PCR were 60 Vbeta and 13 Jbeta primers. Clones were read by immunoSEQ multiplex PCR, and TCRdb kept only the in-frame ones, dropping some. Altogether about 230,000 clones are present, around four fifths being singletons, with the ten largest covering roughly 2.5%. Specimen: PBMCs. Receptors originate from a woman in her sixties in good health and CMV-seropositive.

The chain joins TRBV2 to TRBJ2-1; TRBD1 agrees at 12 bases. This CDR3 is 18 amino acids long. CDR1 SNHLY and CDR2 FYNNEI come from the germline V gene. V trimming: 8 bases; J trimming: 8 bases; junction bases outside the gene matches: 19. The CDR3 DNA sequence: TGTGCCAGCCGGGGGACAGGGGGCTACGCGGGGTGGCACGATGAGCAGTTCTTC. It is translated as CASRGTGGYAGWHDEQFF.

CDR3 amino acids: CSGARIGDEAFF. CDR3 nucleotides: TGCAGCGGAGCAAGAATAGGGGATGAAGCTTTCTTT. The chain uses TRBV29-1 and TRBJ1-1, with D possibly being TRBD1 (5 bases). CDR1 and CDR2 (germline): SQVTM, ANQGSEA. The V gene lost 7 bases and the J gene lost 7 bases, with 16 bases spanning the gap. The CDR3 sequence is 12 residues long. Based on the CDR3 plus reference TRBV29-1 and TRBJ1-1, the full variable domain is SAVISQKPSRDICQRGTSLTIQCQVDSQVTMMFWYRQQPGQSLTLIATANQGSEATYESGFVIDKFPISRPNLTFSTLTVSNMSPEDSSIYLCSGARIGDEAFFGQGTRLTVV.

V gene TRBV30 combines with J gene TRBJ1-6; unclear D gene. CDR1 is GTSNPN and CDR2 is SVGIG in the germline V gene (reference sequence). V gave up 1 base and J gave up 6 bases, with 7 bases separating them. CDR3 length: 13 residues. CDR3 sequence: CAWSGQLNSPLHF. The CDR3 DNA is TGTGCCTGGAGTGGACAACTTAATTCACCCCTCCACTTT. The complete variable domain, with remaining parts taken from reference TRBV30 and TRBJ1-6, reads SQTIHQWPATLVQPVGSPLSLECTVEGTSNPNLYWYRQAAGRGLQLLFYSVGIGQISSEVPQNLSASRPQDRQFILSSKKLLLSDSGFYLCAWSGQLNSPLHFGNGTRLTVT.

The gene calls are TRBV7-2 and TRBJ1-3; D remains ambiguous. The V gene's germline CDR1 is SGHTA and CDR2 FQGNSA. The CDR3 sequence is 16 residues long. V lost 5 bases to trimming and J lost 1 base, with 15 bases between them. The DNA of the CDR3 is TGTGCCAGCAGCCCCAGGTTGACACCGTCTGGAAACACCATATATTTT. Amino acid sequence: CASSPRLTPSGNTIYF.

The CDR3 coding sequence is TGTGCCAGCAGCTTAGAGCTGTACGCGGGGAACACTGAAGCTTTCTTT. Protein: CASSLELYAGNTEAFF. The chain uses TRBV7-9 and TRBJ1-1; the D is unclear. This CDR3 has 16 amino acids. V was trimmed by 1 base and J by 1 base, leaving 13 bases between them. The V gene's germline CDR1 is SEHNR and CDR2 FQNEAQ (reference sequence).

The CDR3 DNA is TGTGCCAGCAGTACTAGCGGGGGGGCAGATACGCAGTATTTT. Translation: CASSTSGGADTQYF. The V call is TRBV7-9, the J call TRBJ2-3, with TRBD2 matching 13 bases. With 6 bases clipped from V and 4 bases from J, the junction kept 1 base outside the gene matches. The CDR3 length is 14 residues. CDR1 and CDR2 from the germline V gene are SEHNR and FQNEAQ (reference sequence).

This chain uses TRBV23-1 with TRBJ2-1; D may be TRBD1 or TRBD2 (5 bases each). TRBV23-1 carries the ORF label, with uncertain function. The CDR3 contains 14 residues. Trimming left V 10 bases short and J 1 base short, with 14 bases between. The CDR3 bases are TGCGCCACCAGGGAATGGGAGTCCTACAATGAGCAGTTCTTC. This translates into CATREWESYNEQFF.

The V and J genes are TRBV5-5 and TRBJ2-1; no clear D. Germline CDR1 and CDR2: SGHKS and YYEKEE (reference sequence). This CDR3 spans 15 amino acids. V gave up 0 bases and J gave up 4 bases, with 11 bases separating them. The CDR3 region is CASSLDDSGYNEQFF. The DNA for the CDR3 is TGTGCCAGCAGCTTGGATGACTCTGGATACAATGAGCAGTTCTTC.

Only one count was recorded for this clone. This rearrangement joins TRBV28 to TRBJ1-2; D may be TRBD1 (6 bases). Germline V gene data show CDR1 as MDHEN and CDR2 as SYDVKM. V was clipped by 1 base and J by 7 bases, with 19 bases between them. The CDR3 spans 16 residues. The CDR3 spells CASSLLDAGGRFGYTF. In DNA form, the CDR3 reads TGTGCCAGCAGTTTATTAGACGCCGGGGGGCGGTTTGGCTACACCTTC.